This T cell receptor (beta chain) was captured in a study of cytomegalovirus exposure and HLA in healthy donors. Study observations and caveats: Apart from CMV serostatus, no immune exposure information was available. Earlier analysis found most TCR beta V segments productive about 87% or about 30% of the time.

PCR employed 60 Vbeta and 13 Jbeta primers. Assay used: immunoSEQ multiplex PCR; TCRdb lists only in-frame clones, some missing. The table has under 200,000 clones, around 78% seen once; the top ten hold about 14%. Comment on this clone: Its specificity is unknown.

Sequenced input: PBMCs. The TCR was taken from a woman in her thirties in good health and CMV-seropositive.

The CDR3 region is CAWSPAAVTQYF. In DNA form, the CDR3 reads TGTGCCTGGAGCCCGGCGGCGGTTACGCAGTATTTT. The chain carries TRBV30 and TRBJ2-3; D gene ambiguous. The length of the CDR3 is 12 residues. Deletions cut 3 bases from V and 8 bases from J, with 12 bases between. Germline loops: CDR1 GTSNPN, CDR2 SVGIG (reference sequence).